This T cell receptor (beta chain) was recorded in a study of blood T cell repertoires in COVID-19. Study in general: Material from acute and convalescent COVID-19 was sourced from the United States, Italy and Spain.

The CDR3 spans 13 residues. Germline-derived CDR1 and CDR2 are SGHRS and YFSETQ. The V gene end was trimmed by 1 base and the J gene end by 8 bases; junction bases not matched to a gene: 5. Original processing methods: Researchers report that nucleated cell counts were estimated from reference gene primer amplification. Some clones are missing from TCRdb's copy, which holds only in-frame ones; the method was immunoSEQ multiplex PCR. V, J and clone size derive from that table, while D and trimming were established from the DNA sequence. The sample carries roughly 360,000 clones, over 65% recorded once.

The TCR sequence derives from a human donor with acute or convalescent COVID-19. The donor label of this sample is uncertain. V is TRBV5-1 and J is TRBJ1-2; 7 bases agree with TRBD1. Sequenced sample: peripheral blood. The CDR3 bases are TGCGCCAGCAGCTTGACAGGGGTGGGCGGCTACACCTTC. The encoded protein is CASSLTGVGGYTF. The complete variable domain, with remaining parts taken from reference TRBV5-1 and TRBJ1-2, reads KAGVTQTPRYLIKTRGQQVTLSCSPISGHRSVSWYQQTPGQGLQFLFEYFSETQRNKGNFPGRFSGRQFSNSRSEMNVSTLELGDSALYLCASSLTGVGGYTFGSGTRLTVV.